These 9 T cell receptor beta chains were sequenced from one sample in a study of T cell responses to AZD1222 COVID-19 vaccine. Clones were sequenced by immunoSEQ multiplex PCR, and TCRdb holds only the in-frame ones, with some missing. The sample lists 130,000 to 150,000 clones, 85% to 90% occurring once. The sequencing here drew on peripheral blood, taken on day 0 of AZD1222 vaccination. These receptors were taken from an adult in good health.

The chain employs TRBV19 and TRBJ1-4; maybe TRBD1 (5 bases). The CDR3 length is 14 residues. The germline V and J ends were trimmed by 3 bases and 8 bases, with 13 bases remaining between them. Germline V gene lookup returns CDR1 LNHDA and CDR2 SQIVND (reference sequence). CDR3 residues: CASSIEGPEEKLFF. The CDR3 DNA reads as TGTGCCAGTAGTATCGAGGGACCGGAGGAAAAACTGTTTTTT.

The chain joins TRBV2 to TRBJ2-1; D may be TRBD1 (6 bases). The V and J ends lost 8 bases and 3 bases respectively, with 11 bases between them. The V gene's germline CDR1 is SNHLY and CDR2 FYNNEI. This CDR3 has 13 residues. The CDR3 DNA reads as TGTGCCAGCGAGGCAGGGGACTACAATGAGCAGTTCTTC. Translating it yields CASEAGDYNEQFF.

J is TRBJ2-2 and V is TRBV12-5, with D tentatively TRBD1 (6 bases). Trimming shortened V by 4 bases and J by 7 bases, and 7 bases separated the two germline ends. This CDR3 spans 12 amino acids. Germline V CDR1 and CDR2: LGHNT, FRNRAP. CDR3 in amino acids: CASGSGVGELFF. The CDR3 DNA is TGTGCTAGTGGTTCAGGGGTCGGGGAGCTGTTTTTT.

V usage is TRBV19 and J usage is TRBJ1-1; a weak D match, TRBD1 (6 bases). Trimming pared 4 bases from V and 5 bases from J, leaving 11 bases between. CDR1 is LNHDA and CDR2 is SQIVND in the germline V gene (reference sequence). The CDR3 length is 13 residues. Here the CDR3 reads CASSTGAGTEAFF. The CDR3 bases are TGTGCCAGTAGTACAGGGGCCGGAACTGAAGCTTTCTTT.

The V and J genes are TRBV19 and TRBJ1-2, with TRBD1 as a possible D gene (6 bases). In germline, CDR1 is LNHDA, CDR2 SQIVND (reference sequence). With 3 bases removed from V and 10 bases from J, the gap between germline ends came to 15 bases. The CDR3 spans 13 residues. The CDR3 loop is CASSIPPGASYTF. DNA for the CDR3: TGTGCCAGTAGTATCCCCCCGGGGGCTTCCTACACCTTC. The full variable domain, in which reference TRBV19 and TRBJ1-2 provide the parts outside the CDR3, is DGGITQSPKYLFRKEGQNVTLSCEQNLNHDAMYWYRQDPGQGLRLIYYSQIVNDFQKGDIAEGYSVSREKKESFPLTVTSAQKNPTAFYLCASSIPPGASYTFGSGTRLTVV.

This clone was found once. At the DNA level, this CDR3 is encoded by other sequences in the same sample as well. The rearrangement uses TRBV5-1 and TRBJ2-5; D is unclear. In germline, CDR1 is SGHRS, CDR2 YFSETQ. The CDR3 consists of 12 residues. The V gene lost 2 bases and the J gene lost 2 bases, with 4 bases spanning the gap. CDR3 nucleotide sequence: TGCGCCAGCAGCTTAAATCAAGAGACCCAGTACTTC. Encoded protein: CASSLNQETQYF.

The V call is TRBV7-2, the J call TRBJ2-3; 10 bases line up with TRBD2. The V gene end was trimmed by 5 bases and the J gene end by 2 bases; junction bases not matched to a gene: 4. This CDR3 is built from 15 residues. Germline V gives CDR1 SGHTA, CDR2 FQGNSA. CDR3 residues: CASSTGLANTDTQYF. Written as DNA, the CDR3 is TGTGCCAGCAGCACGGGACTAGCGAACACAGATACGCAGTATTTT.

V gene TRBV27 combines with J gene TRBJ2-7; 8 bases are shared with TRBD2. The CDR3 is made up of 16 amino acids. Germline V gene data show CDR1 as MNHEY and CDR2 as SMNVEV (reference sequence). Trimming took 8 bases from V and 7 from J; bases not matched to a gene: 19. DNA for the CDR3: TGTGCCAGCGGCCGGGTGGTACGGGAGGGCCTGGTGGAGCAGTACTTC. It translates to CASGRVVREGLVEQYF.

This chain joins TRBV6-1 and TRBJ2-5; TRBD2 aligns across 14 bases. The V segment lost 1 base and the J segment 5 bases; nucleotides outside the gene matches: 0. CDR3 size: 15 residues. Germline V gene sequence: CDR1 MNHNS, CDR2 SASEGT. Here the CDR3 reads CASSEGTSGGETQYF. DNA of the CDR3: TGTGCCAGCAGTGAAGGGACTAGCGGGGGGGAGACCCAGTACTTC.